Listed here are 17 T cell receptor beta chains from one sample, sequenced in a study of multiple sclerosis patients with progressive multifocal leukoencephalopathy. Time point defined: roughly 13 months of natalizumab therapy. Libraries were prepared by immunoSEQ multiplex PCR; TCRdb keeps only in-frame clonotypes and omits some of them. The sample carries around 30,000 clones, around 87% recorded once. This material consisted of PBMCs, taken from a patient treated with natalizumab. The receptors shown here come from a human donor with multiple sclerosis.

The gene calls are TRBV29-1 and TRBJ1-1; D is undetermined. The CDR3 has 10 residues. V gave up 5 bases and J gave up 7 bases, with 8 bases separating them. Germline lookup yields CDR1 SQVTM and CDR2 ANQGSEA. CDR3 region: CSVLNVEAFF. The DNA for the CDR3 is TGCAGCGTTCTCAATGTTGAAGCTTTCTTT.

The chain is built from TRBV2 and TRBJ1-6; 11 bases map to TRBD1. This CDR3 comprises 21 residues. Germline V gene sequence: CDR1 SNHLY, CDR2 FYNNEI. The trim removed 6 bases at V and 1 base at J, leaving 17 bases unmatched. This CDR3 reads CASSDLRTPGQGVSYNSPLHF. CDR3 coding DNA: TGTGCCAGCAGCGACTTACGAACTCCGGGACAGGGGGTGTCCTATAATTCACCCCTCCACTTT.

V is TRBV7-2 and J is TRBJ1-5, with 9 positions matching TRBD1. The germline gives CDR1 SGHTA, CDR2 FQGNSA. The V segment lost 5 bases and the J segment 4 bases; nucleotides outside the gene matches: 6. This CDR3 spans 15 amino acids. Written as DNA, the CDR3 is TGTGCCAGCAGCGACGGGACAGGGTGGAATCAGCCCCAGCATTTT. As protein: CASSDGTGWNQPQHF.

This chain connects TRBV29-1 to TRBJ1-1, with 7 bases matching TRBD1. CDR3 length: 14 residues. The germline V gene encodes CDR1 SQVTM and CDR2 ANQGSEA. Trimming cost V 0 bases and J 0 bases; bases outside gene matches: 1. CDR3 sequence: CSVEDGQVNTEAFF. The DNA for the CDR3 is TGCAGCGTTGAAGATGGACAGGTGAACACTGAAGCTTTCTTT.

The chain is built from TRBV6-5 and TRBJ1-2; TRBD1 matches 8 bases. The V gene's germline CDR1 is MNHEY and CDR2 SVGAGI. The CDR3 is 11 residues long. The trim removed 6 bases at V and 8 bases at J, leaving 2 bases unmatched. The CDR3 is CASSYRGGYTF. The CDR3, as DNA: TGTGCCAGCAGCTACAGGGGGGGCTACACCTTC.

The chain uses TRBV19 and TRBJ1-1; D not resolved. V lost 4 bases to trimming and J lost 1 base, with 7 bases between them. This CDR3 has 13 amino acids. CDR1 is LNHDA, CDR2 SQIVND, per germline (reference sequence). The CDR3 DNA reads TGTGCCAGTAGTAGGGCCCCGAACACTGAAGCTTTCTTT. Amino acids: CASSRAPNTEAFF.

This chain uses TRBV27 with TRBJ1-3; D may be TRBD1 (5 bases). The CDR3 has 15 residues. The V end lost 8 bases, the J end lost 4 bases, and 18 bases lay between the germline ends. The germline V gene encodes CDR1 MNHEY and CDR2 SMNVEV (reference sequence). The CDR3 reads CASHPGPGSGNTIYF. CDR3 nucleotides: TGTGCCAGCCACCCAGGGCCGGGGAGCGGAAACACCATATATTTT.

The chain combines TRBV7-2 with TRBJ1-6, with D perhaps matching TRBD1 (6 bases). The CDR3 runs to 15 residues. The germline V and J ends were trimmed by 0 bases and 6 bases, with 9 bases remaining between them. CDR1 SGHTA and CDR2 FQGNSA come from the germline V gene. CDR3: CASSLAPGVNSPLHF. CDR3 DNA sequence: TGTGCCAGCAGCTTAGCCCCAGGGGTTAATTCACCCCTCCACTTT. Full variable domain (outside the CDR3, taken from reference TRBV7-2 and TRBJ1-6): GAGVSQSPSNKVTEKGKDVELRCDPISGHTALYWYRQSLGQGLEFLIYFQGNSAPDKSGLPSDRFSAERTGGSVSTLTIQRTQQEDSAVYLCASSLAPGVNSPLHFGNGTRLTVT.

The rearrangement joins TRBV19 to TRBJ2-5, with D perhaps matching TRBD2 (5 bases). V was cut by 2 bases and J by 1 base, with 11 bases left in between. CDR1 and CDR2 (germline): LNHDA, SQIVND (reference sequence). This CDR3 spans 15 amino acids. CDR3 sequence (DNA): TGTGCCAGTAGTATACGGGGTAGAGCCCAAGAGACCCAGTACTTC. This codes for CASSIRGRAQETQYF.

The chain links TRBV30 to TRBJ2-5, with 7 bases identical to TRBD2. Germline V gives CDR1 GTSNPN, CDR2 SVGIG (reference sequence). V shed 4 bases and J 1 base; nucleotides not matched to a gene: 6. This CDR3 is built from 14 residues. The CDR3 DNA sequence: TGTGCCTGGAACTTGGGAGGGATCCAAGAGACCCAGTACTTC. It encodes CAWNLGGIQETQYF.

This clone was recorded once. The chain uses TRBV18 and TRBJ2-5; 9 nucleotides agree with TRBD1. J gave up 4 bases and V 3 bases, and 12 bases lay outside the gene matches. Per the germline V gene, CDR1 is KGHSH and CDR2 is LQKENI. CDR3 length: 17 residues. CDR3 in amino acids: CASSPRQGVSFRETQYF. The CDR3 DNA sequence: TGTGCCAGCTCACCCCGACAGGGGGTGAGCTTCCGAGAGACCCAGTACTTC.

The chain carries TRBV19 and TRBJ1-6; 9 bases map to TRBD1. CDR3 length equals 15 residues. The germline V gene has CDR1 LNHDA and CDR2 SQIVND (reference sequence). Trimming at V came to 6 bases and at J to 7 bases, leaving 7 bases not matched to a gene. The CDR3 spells CASRGQGPYNSPLHF. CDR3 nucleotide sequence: TGTGCCAGTAGGGGACAGGGCCCGTACAATTCACCCCTCCACTTT.

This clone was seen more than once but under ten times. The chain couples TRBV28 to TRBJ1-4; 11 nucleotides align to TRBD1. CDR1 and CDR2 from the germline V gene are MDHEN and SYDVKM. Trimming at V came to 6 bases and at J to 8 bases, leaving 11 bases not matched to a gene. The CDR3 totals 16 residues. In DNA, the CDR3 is TGTGCCAGCAGAAATACTCCGGGACAGGGGGAAGAAAAACTGTTTTTT. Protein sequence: CASRNTPGQGEEKLFF.

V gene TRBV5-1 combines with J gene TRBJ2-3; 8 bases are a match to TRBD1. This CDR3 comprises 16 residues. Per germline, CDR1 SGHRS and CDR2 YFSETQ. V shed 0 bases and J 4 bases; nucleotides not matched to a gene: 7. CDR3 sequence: CASSLAAGGTADTQYF. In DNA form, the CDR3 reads TGCGCCAGCAGCTTGGCTGCAGGGGGCACGGCAGATACGCAGTATTTT.

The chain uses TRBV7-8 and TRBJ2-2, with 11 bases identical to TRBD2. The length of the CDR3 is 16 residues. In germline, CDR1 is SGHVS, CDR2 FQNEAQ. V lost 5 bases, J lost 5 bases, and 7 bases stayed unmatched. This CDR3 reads CASSPRLAGYTGELFF. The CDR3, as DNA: TGTGCCAGCAGCCCTAGACTAGCGGGATATACCGGGGAGCTGTTTTTT.

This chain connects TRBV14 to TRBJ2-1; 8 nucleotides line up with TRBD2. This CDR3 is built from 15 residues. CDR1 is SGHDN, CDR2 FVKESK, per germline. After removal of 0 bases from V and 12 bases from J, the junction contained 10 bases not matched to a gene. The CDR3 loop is CASSQDREGREGQFF. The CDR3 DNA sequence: TGTGCCAGCAGCCAAGACAGGGAAGGACGGGAGGGGCAGTTCTTC.

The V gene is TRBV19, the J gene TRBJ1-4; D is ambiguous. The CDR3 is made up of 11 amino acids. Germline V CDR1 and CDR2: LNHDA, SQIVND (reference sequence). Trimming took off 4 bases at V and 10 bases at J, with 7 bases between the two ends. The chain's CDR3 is CASSRGGKLFF. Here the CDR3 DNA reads TGTGCCAGTAGTAGGGGTGGAAAACTGTTTTTT.